What follows are 7 T cell receptor beta chains derived from one specimen sequenced in a study of spatial heterogeneity in lung cancer. TCRdb reprocessed the 5' RACE reads with MiXCR, giving one entry per CDR3 protein. The sample includes approximately 81,000 distinct CDR3 sequences, around an eighth of them seen just once. Documented time point: sample taken at primary tumor resection. Tumor, nontumor lung or frozen PBMC supplied whole RNA that was sequenced unsorted. The source material was PBMCs, sampled at surgery. Receptors originate from a male donor with early-stage non-small cell lung cancer.

This clonotype was seen at least ten times. This chain uses TRBV5-6 with TRBJ1-1; 7 bases fit TRBD1. The CDR3 is made up of 14 amino acids. Germline V gene sequence: CDR1 SGHDT, CDR2 YYEEEE. V lost 5 bases, J lost 0 bases, and 4 bases stayed unmatched. CDR3 coding DNA: TGTGCCAGCAGTCAAGACAGGGTGAACACTGAAGCTTTCTTT. Its translation: CASSQDRVNTEAFF. The complete variable domain, with remaining parts taken from reference TRBV5-6 and TRBJ1-1, reads DAGVTQSPTHLIKTRGQQVTLRCSPKSGHDTVSWYQQALGQGPQFIFQYYEEEERQRGNFPDRFSGHQFPNYSSELNVNALLLGDSALYLCASSQDRVNTEAFFGQGTRLTVV.

By share, this clonotype counts as medium-sized. This chain connects TRBV12-3 or TRBV12-4 to TRBJ1-1; D is unresolved. V lost 3 bases and J 0 bases, leaving 11 bases between the germline ends. The CDR3 contains 15 residues. The CDR3 region is CASSFGLRMNTEAFF. The DNA for the CDR3 is TGTGCCAGCAGTTTCGGACTACGAATGAACACTGAAGCTTTCTTT.

The chain couples TRBV6-1 to TRBJ2-3; 8 positions agree with TRBD1. Germline-derived CDR1 and CDR2 are MNHNS and SASEGT. J lost 2 bases, V lost 1 base, and 2 bases had no gene match. The CDR3 runs 15 residues. The CDR3 nucleotides read TGTGCCAGCAGTGAAGGGACAGGGCACACAGATACGCAGTATTTT. The encoded protein is CASSEGTGHTDTQYF.

This clonotype showed up just a few times. V gene TRBV3-1 combines with J gene TRBJ1-2; D is unclear. The CDR3 has 14 residues. From germline, CDR1 is LGHDT and CDR2 YNNKEL (reference sequence). V gave up 1 base and J gave up 8 bases, with 14 bases separating them. The CDR3 is CASSQGGPFGGYTF. As DNA, the CDR3 is TGTGCCAGCAGCCAAGGTGGGCCCTTTGGCGGCTACACCTTC.

This clonotype was observed many times. This sequence joins TRBV20-1 and TRBJ1-6; the D gene is possibly TRBD1 (6 bases). CDR3 size: 17 residues. Trimming removed 0 bases at V and 0 bases at J, with 12 bases between. Germline V gene lookup returns CDR1 DFQATT and CDR2 SNEGSKA (reference sequence). DNA for the CDR3: TGCAGTGCTAGAGATCAGATCAGGGGCTCCTATAATTCACCCCTCCACTTT. Protein: CSARDQIRGSYNSPLHF.

This clonotype has a handful of counts. The junction shows a germline mismatch at one end, possibly a read error. The chain recombines TRBV29-1 with TRBJ2-3; D remains unclear. This CDR3 region has 13 residues. Germline CDR1 reads SQVTM; CDR2 reads ANQGSEA. CDR3 in DNA: TGCAGCATTGATAGAGAGAACACAGATACGCAGTATTTT. It encodes CSIDRENTDTQYF.

This rearrangement joins TRBV9 to TRBJ2-6, with 9 bases matching TRBD2. Per the germline V gene, CDR1 is SGDLS and CDR2 is YYNGEE. Losses at the gene ends were 6 bases for V and 2 bases for J; bases not matched to a gene: 3. CDR3 length: 15 residues. CDR3 region: CASTQRGAGANVLTF. CDR3 nucleotides: TGTGCCAGCACCCAGCGGGGGGCTGGGGCCAACGTCCTGACTTTC. Together with reference TRBV9 and TRBJ2-6, the CDR3 gives the full variable domain: DSGVTQTPKHLITATGQRVTLRCSPRSGDLSVYWYQQSLDQGLQFLIQYYNGEERAKGNILERFSAQQFPDLHSELNLSSLELGDSALYFCASTQRGAGANVLTFGAGSRLTVL.